This TCR beta chain appears in the sequencing data of a study of human T cells and chemical hapten exposure. About the research overall: Patients, largely female, had alopecia areata, totalis or universalis. Study outcomes and limitations: Sensitizing to DPC left TCRs with a frequency above 1 in 1000 unaltered. Significantly more large CDR3 similarity clusters were formed by expanded TCRs than by controls.

Germline trimming cut 6 bases from V and 0 bases from J; bases unmatched to any gene: 14. The CDR3 loop spans 17 amino acids. In germline, CDR1 is SQVTM, CDR2 ANQGSEA. One entry per CDR3 protein results from TCRdb running MiXCR on the RACE reads. In the table there are just under 350,000 distinct CDR3 sequences, 6% to 8.5% of which are singletons. With regard to this clonotype: Its antigen is not known.

The time point here: patch test 1, 2 weeks after DPC sensitization. The treatment denotes: therapeutic diphenylcyclopropenone sensitization with weekly scalp DPC. Blood draws came before every patch-test application. The sample was whole blood, taken in connection with sensitization to the hapten diphenylcyclopropenone (DPC). This receptor was taken from a woman between 18 and 29 years old with alopecia areata. Some clones in this sample may be carry-over from other donors' samples. This chain links TRBV29-1 with TRBJ1-3, with TRBD1 matching over 7 bases. CDR3 in DNA: TGCAGCGTCCAGTCTGATGAAGGGGGCGGCTCTGGAAACACCATATATTTT. This sequence encodes CSVQSDEGGGSGNTIYF.